This T cell receptor beta chain was profiled in a study of tumour-infiltrating T cells in Burkitt lymphoma. This CDR3 has 12 residues. Germline CDR1 and CDR2: SQVTM and ANQGSEA. V was shortened by 0 bases and J by 4 bases, with 5 bases between the two germline ends. This table comes from immunoSEQ multiplex PCR, and its TCRdb copy is limited to in-frame clones, with some not included. The sample includes over 950 clones, roughly a third of them seen just once. The source material was tumor tissue. The chain employs TRBV29-1 and TRBJ2-3; D ambiguous. The sequence was collected from a human donor with Burkitt lymphoma. The CDR3 region has the DNA TGCAGCGTTGAAGATTTCCCAGATACGCAGTATTTT. This translates into CSVEDFPDTQYF.